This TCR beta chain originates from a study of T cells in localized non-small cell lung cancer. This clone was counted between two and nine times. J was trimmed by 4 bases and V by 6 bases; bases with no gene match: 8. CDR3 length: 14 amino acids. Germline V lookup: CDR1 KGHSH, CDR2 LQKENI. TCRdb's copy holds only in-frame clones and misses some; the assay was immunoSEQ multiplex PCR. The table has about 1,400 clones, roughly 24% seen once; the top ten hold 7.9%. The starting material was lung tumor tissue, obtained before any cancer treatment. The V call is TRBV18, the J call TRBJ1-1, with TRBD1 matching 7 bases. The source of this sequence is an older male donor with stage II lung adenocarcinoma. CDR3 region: CASSSRQGPTEAFF. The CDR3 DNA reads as TGTGCCAGCTCTTCCCGACAGGGACCCACTGAAGCTTTCTTT.